A single TCR beta chain is shown here with its context. Its antigen is still unknown. Since a much larger clone is just one base distant, this may be a read error. Unsorted whole blood supplied the RNA, and germline DNA was extracted too. This sample stems from a study of tumor-infiltrating lymphocytes in primary liver carcinoma. Study summary: Cases comprised patients with primary liver carcinoma who received surgical resection. The five patients, who were men and women, ranged in age from 30 to 69 years. Tumors were staged T1-T3 N0M0 and measured about 4.2 to 10 cm across. Regarding the study as a whole: Tumor tissue displayed a significantly greater top-250-clone fraction than blood (p = 0.039).

TCR beta cDNA was made from approximately 500 ng total RNA with a constant-region primer. Slightly modified ARM-PCR with three nested multiplex PCR rounds yielded TCR beta libraries. Forward primers for TRBV1-TRBV30 and a C-beta reverse primer served the first two PCR rounds, at around 11 cycles each. TCRdb itself ran the multiplex PCR reads through MiXCR, one entry per CDR3 protein. Of 150,000 to 200,000 distinct CDR3 sequences in the sample, roughly three fifths were seen once. Per germline, CDR1 MGHRA and CDR2 YSYEKL. The CDR3 totals 17 residues. The chain carries TRBV4-1 and TRBJ2-1; 12 bases align to TRBD2. This receptor was taken from a man between 40 and 49 years old with primary liver carcinoma and hepatitis B virus infection. The source material was peripheral blood. The CDR3 DNA sequence: TGCGCCAACAGCCAAGCTATCCTAGCGGGAGGGAGGAATGAGCAGTTCTTC. It specifies CANSQAILAGGRNEQFF.